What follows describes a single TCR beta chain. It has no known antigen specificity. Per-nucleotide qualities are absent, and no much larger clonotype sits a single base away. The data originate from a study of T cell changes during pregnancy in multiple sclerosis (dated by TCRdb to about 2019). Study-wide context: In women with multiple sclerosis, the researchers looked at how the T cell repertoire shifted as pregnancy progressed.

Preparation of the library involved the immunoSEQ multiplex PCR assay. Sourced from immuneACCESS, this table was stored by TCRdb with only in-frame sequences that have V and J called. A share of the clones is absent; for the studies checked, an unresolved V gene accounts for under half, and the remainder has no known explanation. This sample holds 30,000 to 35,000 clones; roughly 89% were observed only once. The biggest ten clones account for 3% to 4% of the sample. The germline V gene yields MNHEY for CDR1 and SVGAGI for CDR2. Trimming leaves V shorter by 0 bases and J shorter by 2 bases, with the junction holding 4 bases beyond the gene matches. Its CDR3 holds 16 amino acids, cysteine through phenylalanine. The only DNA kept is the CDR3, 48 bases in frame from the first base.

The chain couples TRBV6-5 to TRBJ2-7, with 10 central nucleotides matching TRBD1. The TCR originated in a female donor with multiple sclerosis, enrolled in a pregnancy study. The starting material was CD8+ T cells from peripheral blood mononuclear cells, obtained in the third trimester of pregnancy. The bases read TGTGCCAGCAGTTACTCGACAGGGGGCATCACCTACGAGCAGTACTTC. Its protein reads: CASSYSTGGITYEQYF.